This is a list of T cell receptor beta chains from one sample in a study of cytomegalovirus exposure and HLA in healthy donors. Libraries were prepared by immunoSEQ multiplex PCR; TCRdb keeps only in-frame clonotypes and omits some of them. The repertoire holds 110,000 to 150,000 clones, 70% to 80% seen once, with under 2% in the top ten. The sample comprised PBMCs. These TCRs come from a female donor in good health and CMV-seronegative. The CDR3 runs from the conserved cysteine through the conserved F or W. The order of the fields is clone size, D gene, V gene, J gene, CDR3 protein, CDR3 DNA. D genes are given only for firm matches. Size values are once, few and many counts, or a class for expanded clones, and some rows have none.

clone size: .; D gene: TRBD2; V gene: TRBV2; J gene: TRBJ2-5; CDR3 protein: CASSEGFSSGGVGTQYF; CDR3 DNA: TGTGCCAGCAGTGAAGGGTTTAGTAGCGGGGGGGTGGGGACCCAGTACTTC
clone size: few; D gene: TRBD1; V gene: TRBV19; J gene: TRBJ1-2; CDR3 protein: CASSGGQVFYGYTF; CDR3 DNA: TGTGCCAGTAGTGGGGGACAGGTATTCTATGGCTACACCTTC
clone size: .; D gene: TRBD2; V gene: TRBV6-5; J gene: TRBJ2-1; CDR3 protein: CATGLAGGGGEQFF; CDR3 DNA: TGTGCCACCGGCCTAGCGGGAGGAGGAGGTGAGCAGTTCTTC
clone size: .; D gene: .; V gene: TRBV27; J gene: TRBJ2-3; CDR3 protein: CASSPRVGTGDTQYF; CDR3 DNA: TGTGCCAGCAGTCCCCGGGTTGGCACGGGGGATACGCAGTATTTT
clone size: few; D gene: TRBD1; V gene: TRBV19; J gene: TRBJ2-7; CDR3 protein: CASSIPTGTSYEQYF; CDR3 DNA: TGTGCCAGTAGTATACCGACAGGGACCTCCTACGAGCAGTACTTC
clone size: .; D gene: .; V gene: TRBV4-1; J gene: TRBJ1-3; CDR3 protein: CASSPSRDTRSGNTIYF; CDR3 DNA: TGCGCCAGCAGCCCCTCCCGGGACACGAGATCTGGAAACACCATATATTTT
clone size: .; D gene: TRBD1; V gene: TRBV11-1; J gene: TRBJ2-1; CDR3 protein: CASSTRTGSDEQFF; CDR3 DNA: TGTGCCAGCAGCACCCGGACAGGGTCGGATGAGCAGTTCTTC
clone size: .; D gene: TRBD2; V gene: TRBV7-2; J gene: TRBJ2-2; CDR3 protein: CASSLGVIAGGPGELFF; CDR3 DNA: TGTGCCAGCAGCTTAGGTGTAATAGCGGGGGGTCCCGGGGAGCTGTTTTTT
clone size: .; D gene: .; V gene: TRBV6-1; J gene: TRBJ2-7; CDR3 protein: CASSESPSGSSYEQYF; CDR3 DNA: TGTGCCAGCAGTGAATCTCCCTCGGGGAGCTCCTACGAGCAGTACTTC
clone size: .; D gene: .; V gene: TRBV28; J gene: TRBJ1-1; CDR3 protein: CASRQGRTNTEAFF; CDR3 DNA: TGTGCCAGCAGACAGGGACGGACGAACACTGAAGCTTTCTTT
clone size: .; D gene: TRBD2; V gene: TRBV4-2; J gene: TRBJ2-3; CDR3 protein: CASSQRLAGDTQYF; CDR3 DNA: TGTGCCAGCAGCCAGAGACTAGCGGGGGATACGCAGTATTTT
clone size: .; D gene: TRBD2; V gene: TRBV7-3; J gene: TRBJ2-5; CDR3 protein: CASSVLAGARETQYF; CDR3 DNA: TGTGCCAGCAGCGTACTAGCGGGAGCGAGGGAGACCCAGTACTTC
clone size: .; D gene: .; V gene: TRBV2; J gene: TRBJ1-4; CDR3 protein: CASRRDYATNEKLFF; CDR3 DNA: TGTGCCAGCAGAAGAGATTACGCAACTAATGAAAAACTGTTTTTT
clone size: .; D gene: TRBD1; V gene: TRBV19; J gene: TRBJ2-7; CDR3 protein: CASSFRTGAMEQYF; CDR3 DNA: TGTGCCAGTAGTTTCCGGACAGGGGCCATGGAGCAGTACTTC
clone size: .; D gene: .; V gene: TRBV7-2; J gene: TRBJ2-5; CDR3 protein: CASSLDRETQYF; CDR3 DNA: TGTGCCAGCAGCTTAGACAGGGAGACCCAGTACTTC
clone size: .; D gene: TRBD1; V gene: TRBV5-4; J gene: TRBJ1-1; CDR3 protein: CASRRGGLNTEAFF; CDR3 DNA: TGTGCCAGCCGCCGAGGGGGCCTGAACACTGAAGCTTTCTTT
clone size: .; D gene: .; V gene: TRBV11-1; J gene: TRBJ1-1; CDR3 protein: CASQGGPNRNRGTEAFF; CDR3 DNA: TGTGCCAGCCAGGGAGGACCTAATCGAAACCGAGGCACTGAAGCTTTCTTT
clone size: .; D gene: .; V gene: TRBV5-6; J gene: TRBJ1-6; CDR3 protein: CASSTPGDNSPLHF; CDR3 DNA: TGTGCCAGCAGCACGCCGGGAGATAATTCACCCCTCCACTTT
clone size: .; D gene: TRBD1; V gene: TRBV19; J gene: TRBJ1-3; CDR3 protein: CASSMGTGVGNTIYF; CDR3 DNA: TGTGCCAGTAGTATGGGGACAGGGGTCGGAAACACCATATATTTT
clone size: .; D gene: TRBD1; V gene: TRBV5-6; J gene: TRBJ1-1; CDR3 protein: CASSLDRGAEAFF; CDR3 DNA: TGTGCCAGCAGCTTGGACAGGGGGGCTGAAGCTTTCTTT
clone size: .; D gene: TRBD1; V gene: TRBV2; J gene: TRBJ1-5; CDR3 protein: CASSSGTGVGVGQPQHF; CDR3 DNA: TGTGCCAGCAGCTCCGGGACAGGGGTGGGAGTAGGCCAGCCCCAGCATTTT
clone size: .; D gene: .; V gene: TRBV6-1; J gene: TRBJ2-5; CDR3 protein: CASREKIFPEETQYF; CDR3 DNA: TGTGCCAGCAGAGAAAAGATATTTCCGGAAGAGACCCAGTACTTC
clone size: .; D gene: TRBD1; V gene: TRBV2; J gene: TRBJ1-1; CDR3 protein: CASTGDSRTEAFF; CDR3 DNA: TGTGCCAGCACGGGGGACAGTCGAACTGAAGCTTTCTTT
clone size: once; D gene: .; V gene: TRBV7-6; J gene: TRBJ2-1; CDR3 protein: CASSLVAVSSYNEQFF; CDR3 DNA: TGTGCCAGCAGCTTAGTTGCGGTGAGCTCCTACAATGAGCAGTTCTTC
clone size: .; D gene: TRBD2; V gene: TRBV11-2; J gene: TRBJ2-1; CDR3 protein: CASSPSGSMYEQFF; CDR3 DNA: TGTGCCAGCAGCCCTAGCGGGAGCATGTATGAGCAGTTCTTC
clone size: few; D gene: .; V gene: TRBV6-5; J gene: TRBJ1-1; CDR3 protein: CASSYGAQGRTEAFF; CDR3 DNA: TGTGCCAGCAGTTACGGAGCACAGGGCCGAACTGAAGCTTTCTTT
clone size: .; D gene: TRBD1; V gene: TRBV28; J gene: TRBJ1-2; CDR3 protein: CASSDQGAYGYTF; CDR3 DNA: TGTGCCAGCAGCGACCAGGGGGCCTATGGCTACACCTTC
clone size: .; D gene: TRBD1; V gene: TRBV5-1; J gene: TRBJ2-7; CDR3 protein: CASSLGDRGRGSEQYF; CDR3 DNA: TGCGCCAGCAGCTTGGGGGACAGGGGGCGCGGTTCGGAGCAGTACTTC
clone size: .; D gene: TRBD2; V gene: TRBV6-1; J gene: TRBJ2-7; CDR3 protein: CASSFSGNFYEQYF; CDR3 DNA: TGTGCCAGCAGTTTTAGCGGGAATTTCTACGAGCAGTACTTC
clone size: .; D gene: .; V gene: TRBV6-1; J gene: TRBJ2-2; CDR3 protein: CVSTPKRVNGELFF; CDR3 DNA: TGTGTCAGCACCCCAAAGCGGGTGAACGGGGAGCTGTTTTTT
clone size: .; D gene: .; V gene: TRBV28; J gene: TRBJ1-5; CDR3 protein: CASSLREPDQPQHF; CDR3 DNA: TGTGCCAGCAGTTTAAGAGAACCTGATCAGCCCCAGCATTTT
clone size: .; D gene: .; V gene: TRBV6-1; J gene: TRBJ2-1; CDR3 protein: CASSEWVETRDNEQFF; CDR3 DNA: TGTGCCAGCAGTGAGTGGGTGGAGACGAGGGACAATGAGCAGTTCTTC
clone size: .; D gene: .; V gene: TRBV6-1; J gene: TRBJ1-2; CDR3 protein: CASSGGLNQNYGYTF; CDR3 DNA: TGTGCCAGCAGTGGGGGCCTCAATCAAAACTATGGCTACACCTTC
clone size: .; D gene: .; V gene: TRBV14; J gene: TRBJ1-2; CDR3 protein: CASSQDRRGYYGYTF; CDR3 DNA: TGTGCCAGCAGCCAAGATCGTAGGGGGTACTATGGCTACACCTTC
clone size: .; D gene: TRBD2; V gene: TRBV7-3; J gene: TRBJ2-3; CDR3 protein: CASSYTPAGEPDTQYF; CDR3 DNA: TGTGCCAGCAGCTACACCCCAGCGGGAGAGCCAGATACGCAGTATTTT
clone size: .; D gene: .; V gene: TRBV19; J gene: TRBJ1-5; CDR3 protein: CASSEPGLGNQPQHF; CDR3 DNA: TGTGCCAGTAGTGAACCGGGACTTGGGAATCAGCCCCAGCATTTT
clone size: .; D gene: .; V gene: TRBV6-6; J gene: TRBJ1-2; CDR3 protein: CASTQSAGYDGYTF; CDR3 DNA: TGTGCCAGCACTCAATCGGCGGGGTACGATGGCTACACCTTC
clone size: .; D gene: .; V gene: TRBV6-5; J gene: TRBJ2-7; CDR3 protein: CASSYRQAYEQYF; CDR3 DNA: TGTGCCAGCAGTTACCGGCAGGCCTACGAGCAGTACTTC
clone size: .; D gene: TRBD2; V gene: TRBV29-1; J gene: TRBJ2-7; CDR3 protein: CSVEAEGLAGVEQYF; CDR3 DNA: TGCAGCGTTGAAGCTGAAGGACTAGCGGGAGTGGAGCAGTACTTC
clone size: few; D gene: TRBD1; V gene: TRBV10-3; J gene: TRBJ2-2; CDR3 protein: CAISRQGAPTGELFF; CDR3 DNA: TGTGCCATCAGTAGACAGGGGGCCCCCACCGGGGAGCTGTTTTTT
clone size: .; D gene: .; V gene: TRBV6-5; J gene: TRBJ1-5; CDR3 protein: CASSWKQANQPQHF; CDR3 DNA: TGTGCCAGCAGTTGGAAGCAGGCAAATCAGCCCCAGCATTTT